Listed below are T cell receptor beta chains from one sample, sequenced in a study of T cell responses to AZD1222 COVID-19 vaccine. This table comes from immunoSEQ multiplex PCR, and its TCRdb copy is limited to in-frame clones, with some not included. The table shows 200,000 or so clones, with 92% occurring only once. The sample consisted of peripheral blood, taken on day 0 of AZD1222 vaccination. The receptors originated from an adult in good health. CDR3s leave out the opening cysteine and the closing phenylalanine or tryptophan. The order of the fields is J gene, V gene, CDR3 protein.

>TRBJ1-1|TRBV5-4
ASSLAPNTEAF
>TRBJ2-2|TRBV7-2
ASSSQRGGTGELF
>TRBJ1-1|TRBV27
ASSLKAYTEAF
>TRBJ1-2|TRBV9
ASSVASTGGGYT
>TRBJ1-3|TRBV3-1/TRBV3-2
ASSQEVWATRGNTIY
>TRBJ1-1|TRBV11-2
ASSSSPGTEAF
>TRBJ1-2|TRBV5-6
ASSSPRDSGYGYT
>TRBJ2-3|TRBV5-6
ASSGDRELGPDTQY
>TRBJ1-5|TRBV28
ATRDLDSNQPQH
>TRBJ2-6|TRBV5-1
ASSLGDRAGANVLT
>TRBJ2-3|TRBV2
ASSNVAPDDTQY
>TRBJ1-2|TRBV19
ASSNSGTGGRSYGYT
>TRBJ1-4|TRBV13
ASSDRTTNEKLF
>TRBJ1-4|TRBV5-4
VSSLGAGTASNEKLF
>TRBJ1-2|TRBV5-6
ASSTRLANYGYT
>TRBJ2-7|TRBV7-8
ASSLRNIPTYEQY
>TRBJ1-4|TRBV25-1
ASKPSEVNEKLF
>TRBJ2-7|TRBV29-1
SARLAGVYEQY
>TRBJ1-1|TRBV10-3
AISEFGVPITEAF
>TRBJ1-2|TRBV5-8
ASSLGGGPGYGYT
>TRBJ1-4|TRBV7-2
ASSLEGEKLF
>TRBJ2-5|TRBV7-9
AGGQGGGETQY
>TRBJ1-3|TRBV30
AWSVRSGNTIY
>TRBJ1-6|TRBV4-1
ASSQFNEGAGSPLH
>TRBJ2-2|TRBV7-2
ASSTQGAYTGELF
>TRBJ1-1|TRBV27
ASSPPGLRGTEAF
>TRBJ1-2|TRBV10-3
AIRGQTEGGYT
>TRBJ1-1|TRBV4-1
ASSQPVNTEAF
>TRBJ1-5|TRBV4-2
ASSQGLDGTGLHSNQPQH
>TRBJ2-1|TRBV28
ASSLWKGTSGIPEQF
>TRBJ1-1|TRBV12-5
ASGPTGTWNTEAF
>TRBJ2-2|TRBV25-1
ASSEGWREAGELF
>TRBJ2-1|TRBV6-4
ASSTRATSSYNEQF
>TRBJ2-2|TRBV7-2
ASSLFDLNTGELF
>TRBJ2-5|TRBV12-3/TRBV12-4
ASSLGGSGAQY
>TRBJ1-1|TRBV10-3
AIRQGVGGGGDTEAF
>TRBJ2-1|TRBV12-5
ASVTAPREQF
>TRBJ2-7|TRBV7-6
ASSFFYGYEQY
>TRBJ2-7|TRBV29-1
SVAMQGPYEQY
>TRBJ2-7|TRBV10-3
AISEQGPYEQY
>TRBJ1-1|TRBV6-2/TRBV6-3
ASSTTGRVAF
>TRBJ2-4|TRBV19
ASSIGFQLARNIQY
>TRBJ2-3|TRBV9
ASSLALGTDTQY
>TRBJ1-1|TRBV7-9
ASSLGSDGNTEAF
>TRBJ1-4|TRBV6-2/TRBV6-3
ASSYGGLGNEKLF
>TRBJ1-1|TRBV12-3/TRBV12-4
ASRQTRGSNF
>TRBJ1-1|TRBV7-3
ASSFGRTNTEAF
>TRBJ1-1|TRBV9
ASSERGQLNTEAF
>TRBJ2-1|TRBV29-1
SVEEGIDRGPWNEQF
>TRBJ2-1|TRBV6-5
ASSGLSYNEQF
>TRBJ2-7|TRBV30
AWSVLGYEQY